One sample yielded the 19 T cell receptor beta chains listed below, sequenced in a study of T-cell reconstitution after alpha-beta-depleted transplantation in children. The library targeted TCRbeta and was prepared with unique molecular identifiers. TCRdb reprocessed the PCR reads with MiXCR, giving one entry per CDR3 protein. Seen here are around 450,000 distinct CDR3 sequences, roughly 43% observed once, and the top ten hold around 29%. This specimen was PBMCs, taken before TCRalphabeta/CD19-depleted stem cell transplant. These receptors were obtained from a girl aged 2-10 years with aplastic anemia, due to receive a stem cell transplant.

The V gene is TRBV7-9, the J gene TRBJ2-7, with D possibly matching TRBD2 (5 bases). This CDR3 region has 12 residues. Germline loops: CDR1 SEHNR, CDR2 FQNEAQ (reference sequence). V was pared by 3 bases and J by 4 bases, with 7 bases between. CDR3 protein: CASSFGEYEQYF. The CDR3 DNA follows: TGTGCCAGCAGCTTTGGGGAGTACGAGCAGTACTTC.

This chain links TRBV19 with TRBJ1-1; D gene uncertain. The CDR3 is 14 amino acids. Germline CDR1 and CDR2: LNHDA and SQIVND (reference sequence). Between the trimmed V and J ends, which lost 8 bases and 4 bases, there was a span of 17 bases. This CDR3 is CASGSSTLSTEAFF. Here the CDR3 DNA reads TGTGCCAGTGGATCCTCGACCTTAAGCACTGAAGCTTTCTTT. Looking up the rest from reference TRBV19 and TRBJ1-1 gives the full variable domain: DGGITQSPKYLFRKEGQNVTLSCEQNLNHDAMYWYRQDPGQGLRLIYYSQIVNDFQKGDIAEGYSVSREKKESFPLTVTSAQKNPTAFYLCASGSSTLSTEAFFGQGTRLTVV.

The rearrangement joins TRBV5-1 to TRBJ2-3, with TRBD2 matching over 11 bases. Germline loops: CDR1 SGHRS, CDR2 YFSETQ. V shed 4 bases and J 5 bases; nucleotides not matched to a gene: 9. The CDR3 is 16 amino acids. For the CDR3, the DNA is TGCGCCAGCAGCCCCCTATCTAGCGGGGGGATAGATACGCAGTATTTT. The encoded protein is CASSPLSSGGIDTQYF.

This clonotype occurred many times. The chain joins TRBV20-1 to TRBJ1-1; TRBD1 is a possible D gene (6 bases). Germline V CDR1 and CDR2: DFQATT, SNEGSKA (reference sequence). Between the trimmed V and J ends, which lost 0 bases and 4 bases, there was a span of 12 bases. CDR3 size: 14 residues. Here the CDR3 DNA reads TGCAGTGCTAGAGAAGGGGGTTCGGCCACTGAAGCTTTCTTT. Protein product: CSAREGGSATEAFF.

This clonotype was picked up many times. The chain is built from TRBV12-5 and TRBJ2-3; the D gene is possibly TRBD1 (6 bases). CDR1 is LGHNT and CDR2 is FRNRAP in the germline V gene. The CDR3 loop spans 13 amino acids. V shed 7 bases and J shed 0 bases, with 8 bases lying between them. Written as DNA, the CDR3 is TGTGCTAGTGCCGGACAGAGCACAGATACGCAGTATTTT. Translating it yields CASAGQSTDTQYF.

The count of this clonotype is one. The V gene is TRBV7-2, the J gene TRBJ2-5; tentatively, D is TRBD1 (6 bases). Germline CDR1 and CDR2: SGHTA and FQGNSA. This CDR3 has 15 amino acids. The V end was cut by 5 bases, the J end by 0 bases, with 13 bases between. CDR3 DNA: TGTGCCAGCAGCCCCACTGGACAGTACCAAGAGACCCAGTACTTC. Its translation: CASSPTGQYQETQYF. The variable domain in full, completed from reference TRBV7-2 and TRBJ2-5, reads GAGVSQSPSNKVTEKGKDVELRCDPISGHTALYWYRQSLGQGLEFLIYFQGNSAPDKSGLPSDRFSAERTGGSVSTLTIQRTQQEDSAVYLCASSPTGQYQETQYFGPGTRLLVL.

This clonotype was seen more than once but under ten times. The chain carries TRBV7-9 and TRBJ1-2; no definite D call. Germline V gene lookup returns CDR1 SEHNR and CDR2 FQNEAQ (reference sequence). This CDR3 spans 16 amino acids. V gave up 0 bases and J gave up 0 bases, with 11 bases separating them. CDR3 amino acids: CASSLAQAGSNYGYTF. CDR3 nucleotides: TGTGCCAGCAGCTTAGCGCAGGCAGGATCTAACTATGGCTACACCTTC.

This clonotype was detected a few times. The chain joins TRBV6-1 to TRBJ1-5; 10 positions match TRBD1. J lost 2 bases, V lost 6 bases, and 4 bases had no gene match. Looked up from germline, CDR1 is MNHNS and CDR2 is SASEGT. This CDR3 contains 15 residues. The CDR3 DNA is TGTGCCAGCAGACTGGGGACAGGGGGCAATCAGCCCCAGCATTTT. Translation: CASRLGTGGNQPQHF.

The CDR3 sequence is CASSLAPGPLVNTEAFF. The CDR3 DNA reads TGTGCCAGCAGCTTAGCCCCGGGACCCCTCGTGAACACTGAAGCTTTCTTT. This chain joins TRBV5-8 and TRBJ1-1; D might be TRBD1 (5 bases). The CDR3 loop spans 17 amino acids. Looked up from germline, CDR1 is SGHTS and CDR2 is YDEGEE. V gave up 2 bases and J gave up 0 bases, with 17 bases separating them.

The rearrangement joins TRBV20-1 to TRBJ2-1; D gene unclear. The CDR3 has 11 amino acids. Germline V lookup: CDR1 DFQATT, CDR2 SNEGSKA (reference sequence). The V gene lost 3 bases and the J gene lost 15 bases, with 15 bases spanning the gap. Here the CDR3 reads CSASSDLRWFF. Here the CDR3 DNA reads TGCAGTGCTAGTTCGGACCTTAGGTGGTTCTTC.

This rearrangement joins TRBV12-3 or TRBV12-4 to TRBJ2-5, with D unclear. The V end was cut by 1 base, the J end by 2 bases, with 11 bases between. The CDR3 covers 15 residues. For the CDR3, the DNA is TGTGCCAGCAGTTTAGAGGCAGCCCCACAAGAGACCCAGTACTTC. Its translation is CASSLEAAPQETQYF.

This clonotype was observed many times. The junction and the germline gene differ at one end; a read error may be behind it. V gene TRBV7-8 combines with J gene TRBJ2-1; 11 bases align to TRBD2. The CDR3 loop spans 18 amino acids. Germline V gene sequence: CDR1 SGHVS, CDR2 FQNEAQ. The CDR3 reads CASGFGLAGISSYNEQFF. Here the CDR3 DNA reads TGTGCCAGCGGCTTCGGACTAGCGGGTATCAGCTCCTACAATGAGCAGTTCTTC.

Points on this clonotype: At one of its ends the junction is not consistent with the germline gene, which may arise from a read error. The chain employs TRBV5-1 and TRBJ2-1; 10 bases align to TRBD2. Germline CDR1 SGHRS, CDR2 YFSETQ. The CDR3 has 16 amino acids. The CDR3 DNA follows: TGCGCCAGCAGCTTGGTAGGCCTAGCGGGAGAGAATGGGCAGTTCTTC. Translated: CASSLVGLAGENGQFF.

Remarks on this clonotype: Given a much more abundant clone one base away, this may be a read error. DNA for the CDR3: TGTGCCAGCAGTTCTCCTCTGCAGGGAAGGGCCTACGATGAGCAGTTCTTC. Translated: CASSSPLQGRAYDEQFF. This sequence joins TRBV27 and TRBJ2-1; D may be TRBD1 (5 bases). Germline CDR1 and CDR2: MNHEY and SMNVEV (reference sequence). This CDR3 region has 17 residues.

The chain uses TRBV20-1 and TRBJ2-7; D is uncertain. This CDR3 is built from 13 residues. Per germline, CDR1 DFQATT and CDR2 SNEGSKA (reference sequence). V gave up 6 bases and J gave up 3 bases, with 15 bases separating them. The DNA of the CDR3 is TGCAGTGCCGCTGAGGCACAGAACTACGAGCAGTACTTC. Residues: CSAAEAQNYEQYF.

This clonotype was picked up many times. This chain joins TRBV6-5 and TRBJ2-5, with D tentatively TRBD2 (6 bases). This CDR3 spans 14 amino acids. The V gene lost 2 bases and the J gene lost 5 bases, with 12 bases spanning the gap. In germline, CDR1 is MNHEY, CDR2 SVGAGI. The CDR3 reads CASSYPGTLETQYF. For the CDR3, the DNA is TGTGCCAGCAGTTACCCCGGGACTCTGGAGACCCAGTACTTC.

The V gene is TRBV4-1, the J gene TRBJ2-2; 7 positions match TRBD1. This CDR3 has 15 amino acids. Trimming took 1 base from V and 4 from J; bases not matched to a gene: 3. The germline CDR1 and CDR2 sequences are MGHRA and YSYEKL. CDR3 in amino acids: CASSQAQGSTGELFF. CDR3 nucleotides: TGCGCCAGCAGCCAAGCACAGGGGAGCACCGGGGAGCTGTTTTTT.

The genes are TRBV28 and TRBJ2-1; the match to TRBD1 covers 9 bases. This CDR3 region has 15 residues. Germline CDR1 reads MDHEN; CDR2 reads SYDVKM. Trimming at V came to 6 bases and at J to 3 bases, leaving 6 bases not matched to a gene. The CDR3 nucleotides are TGTGCCAGCAGCAACGGACAGGGGTTCTACAATGAGCAGTTCTTC. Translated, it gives CASSNGQGFYNEQFF.

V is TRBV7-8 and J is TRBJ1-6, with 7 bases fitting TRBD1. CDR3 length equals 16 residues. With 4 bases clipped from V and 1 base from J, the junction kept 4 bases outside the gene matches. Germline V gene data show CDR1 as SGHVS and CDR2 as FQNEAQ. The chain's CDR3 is CASSSQGSSYNSPLHF. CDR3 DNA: TGTGCCAGCAGCTCACAGGGGAGTTCCTATAATTCACCCCTCCACTTT.